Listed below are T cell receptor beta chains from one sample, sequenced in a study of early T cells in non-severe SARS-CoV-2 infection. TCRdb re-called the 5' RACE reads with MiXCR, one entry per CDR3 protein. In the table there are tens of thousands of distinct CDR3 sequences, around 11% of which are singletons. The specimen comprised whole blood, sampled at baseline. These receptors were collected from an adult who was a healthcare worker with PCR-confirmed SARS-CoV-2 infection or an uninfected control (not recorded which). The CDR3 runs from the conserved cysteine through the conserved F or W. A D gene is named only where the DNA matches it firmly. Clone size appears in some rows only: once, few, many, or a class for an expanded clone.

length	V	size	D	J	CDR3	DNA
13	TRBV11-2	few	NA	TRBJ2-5	CARARGSKETQYF	TGTGCCAGGGCCCGGGGGAGCAAAGAGACCCAGTACTTC
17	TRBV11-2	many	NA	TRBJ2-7	CASSLDLMVGQAYEQYF	TGTGCCAGCAGCTTAGATCTCATGGTGGGGCAGGCCTACGAGCAGTACTTC
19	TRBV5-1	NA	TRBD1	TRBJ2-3	CASSSPGQGAMTGTDTQYF	TGCGCCAGCAGCTCCCCGGGACAGGGGGCAATGACTGGCACAGATACGCAGTATTTT
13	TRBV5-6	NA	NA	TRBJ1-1	CASSSTRAIEAFF	TGTGCCAGCAGCTCGACCCGGGCAATTGAAGCTTTCTTT
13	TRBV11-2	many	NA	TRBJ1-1	CASSAGLGTEAFF	TGTGCCAGCAGCGCGGGGCTGGGCACTGAAGCTTTCTTT
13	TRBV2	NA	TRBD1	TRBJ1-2	CASNRDRGYGYTF	TGTGCCAGCAATCGGGACAGGGGATATGGCTACACCTTC
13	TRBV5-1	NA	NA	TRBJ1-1	CASSLEFVTEAFF	TGCGCCAGCAGCTTGGAGTTTGTCACTGAAGCTTTCTTT
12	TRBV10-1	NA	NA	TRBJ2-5	CASSPGQETQYF	TGCGCCAGCAGTCCAGGGCAAGAGACCCAGTACTTC
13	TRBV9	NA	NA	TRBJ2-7	CASSVVLGGEQYF	TGTGCCAGCAGCGTAGTTTTGGGGGGCGAGCAGTACTTC
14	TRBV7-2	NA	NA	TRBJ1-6	CASSLLRESSPLHF	TGTGCCAGCAGCCTCCTTCGAGAAAGTTCACCCCTCCACTTT
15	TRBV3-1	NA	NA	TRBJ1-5	CASSAQGDTRQPQHF	TGTGCCAGCAGCGCCCAAGGGGACACACGGCAGCCCCAGCATTTT
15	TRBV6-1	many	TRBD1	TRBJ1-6	CASSDRQGDNSPLHF	TGTGCCAGCAGTGACCGACAGGGGGATAATTCACCCCTCCACTTT
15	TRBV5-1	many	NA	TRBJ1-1	CASSLEAGVNTEAFF	TGCGCCAGCAGCTTGGAGGCAGGGGTGAACACTGAAGCTTTCTTT
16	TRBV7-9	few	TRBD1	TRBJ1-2	CASSESRQGTFYGYTF	TGTGCCAGCAGCGAAAGTCGACAGGGGACCTTCTATGGCTACACCTTC
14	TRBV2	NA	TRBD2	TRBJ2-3	CASVRAGLTDTQYF	TGTGCCAGCGTACGAGCGGGGTTAACAGATACGCAGTATTTT
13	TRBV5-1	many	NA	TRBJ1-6	CASSLEGVSPLHF	TGCGCCAGCAGCTTGGAAGGGGTTTCACCCCTCCACTTT
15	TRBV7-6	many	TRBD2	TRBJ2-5	CASSLGFGGKETQYF	TGTGCCAGCAGCTTAGGGTTCGGGGGGAAAGAGACCCAGTACTTC
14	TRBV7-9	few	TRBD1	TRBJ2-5	CASSSDRAQETQYF	TGTGCCAGCAGCTCGGACAGGGCGCAAGAGACCCAGTACTTC
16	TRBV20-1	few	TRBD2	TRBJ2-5	CSAENLGGGPKETQYF	TGCAGTGCTGAGAATCTTGGCGGGGGTCCCAAAGAGACCCAGTACTTC
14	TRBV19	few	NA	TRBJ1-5	CASFPGITNQPQHF	TGTGCCTCTTTTCCGGGTATTACCAATCAGCCCCAGCATTTT
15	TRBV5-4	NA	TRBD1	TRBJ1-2	CASSFGTGVDYGYTF	TGTGCCAGCAGCTTTGGCACAGGGGTAGACTATGGCTACACCTTC
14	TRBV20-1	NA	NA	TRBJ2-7	CSARDPFLGNEQYF	TGCAGTGCTAGAGATCCCTTTCTTGGAAACGAGCAGTACTTC